This record looks at one TCR beta chain sequence and its context. These data originate in a study of blood T cell repertoires in COVID-19. Sequencing was performed with immunoSEQ multiplex PCR; in TCRdb, only in-frame clones are kept and a portion is missing. Among approximately 270,000 clones listed, roughly 89% were seen once. V dropped 4 bases and J dropped 4 bases, with 20 bases sitting between them. Germline V CDR1 and CDR2: MDHEN, SYDVKM. The CDR3 is 17 residues long. The material sequenced was peripheral blood. This chain uses TRBV28 with TRBJ2-1; the D gene is possibly TRBD1 (7 bases). This sequence was found in a man aged 25 to 45 with acute or convalescent COVID-19. CDR3 loop: CASSSPPGRGVYNEQFF. For the CDR3, the DNA is TGTGCCAGCAGTTCACCCCCGGGCAGGGGGGTTTACAATGAGCAGTTCTTC.